The 32 T cell receptor beta chains presented below share a single source sample, sequenced in a study of cytomegalovirus exposure and HLA in healthy donors. Sequencing was performed with immunoSEQ multiplex PCR; in TCRdb, only in-frame clones are kept and a portion is missing. This sample yields about 270,000 clones, of which 80% to 90% are seen a single time; about 1% belongs to the top ten. Sample: PBMCs. These receptors originate from a woman aged 18-35 years in good health and CMV-seronegative.

CDR3: CASSVNPGTGGTEAFF. The CDR3 region has the DNA TGTGCCAGCAGCGTAAACCCAGGGACAGGGGGCACTGAAGCTTTCTTT. The rearrangement joins TRBV9 to TRBJ1-1, with TRBD1 matching 11 bases. The CDR3 has 16 amino acids. Trimming cost V 1 base and J 4 bases; bases outside gene matches: 6. CDR1 is SGDLS and CDR2 is YYNGEE in the germline V gene. Full variable domain (missing parts from reference TRBV9 and TRBJ1-1): DSGVTQTPKHLITATGQRVTLRCSPRSGDLSVYWYQQSLDQGLQFLIQYYNGEERAKGNILERFSAQQFPDLHSELNLSSLELGDSALYFCASSVNPGTGGTEAFFGQGTRLTVV.

This chain uses TRBV11-3 with TRBJ1-2, with D uncertain. The CDR3 contains 13 residues. The germline gives CDR1 SGHNT, CDR2 YENEEA. V was trimmed by 5 bases and J by 2 bases, leaving 9 bases between them. In DNA form, the CDR3 reads TGTGCCAGCAGCCCCGGAGGGAACTATGGCTACACCTTC. Amino acid sequence: CASSPGGNYGYTF.

This chain connects TRBV2 to TRBJ2-4, with 9 positions matching TRBD1. V was clipped by 8 bases and J by 4 bases; unmatched bases: 15. The CDR3 is 17 amino acids. Looked up from germline, CDR1 is SNHLY and CDR2 is FYNNEI. CDR3: CASGFLGQGKVKNIQYF. CDR3 in DNA: TGTGCCAGCGGTTTCCTTGGACAGGGGAAGGTGAAAAACATTCAGTACTTC.

V usage is TRBV5-1 and J usage is TRBJ2-2; 9 positions match TRBD1. J gave up 4 bases and V 2 bases, and 3 bases lay outside the gene matches. Germline V gives CDR1 SGHRS, CDR2 YFSETQ. The CDR3 runs 15 residues. CDR3 sequence reads: CASSLSGQGTGELFF. In DNA, the CDR3 is TGCGCCAGCAGCTTATCGGGACAGGGCACCGGGGAGCTGTTTTTT.

A single count supports this clone. The CDR3: CASSLVILRQGVSNTEAFF. DNA for the CDR3: TGTGCCAGCAGCTTAGTAATTTTGAGACAGGGTGTATCGAACACTGAAGCTTTCTTT. The rearrangement joins TRBV7-9 to TRBJ1-1, with 7 bases that match TRBD1. Germline V CDR1 and CDR2: SEHNR, FQNEAQ (reference sequence). The CDR3 runs to 19 residues. The junction had 15 bases not matched to a gene; V was cut back by 1 base and J by 1 base. Supplemented by reference TRBV7-9 and TRBJ1-1, the full variable domain reads DTGVSQNPRHKITKRGQNVTFRCDPISEHNRLYWYRQTLGQGPEFLTYFQNEAQLEKSRLLSDRFSAERPKGSFSTLEIQRTEQGDSAMYLCASSLVILRQGVSNTEAFFGQGTRLTVV.

This clone was recorded only once. The chain couples TRBV6-5 to TRBJ1-4; D uncertain. The germline V gene has CDR1 MNHEY and CDR2 SVGAGI. The V and J ends lost 5 bases and 3 bases respectively, with 10 bases between them. CDR3 size: 14 residues. For the CDR3, the DNA is TGTGCCAGCAGTAAGACAATGTCTAATGAAAAACTGTTTTTT. Protein sequence: CASSKTMSNEKLFF.

The V and J genes are TRBV30 and TRBJ1-6; 7 positions agree with TRBD1. The V and J ends lost 5 bases and 3 bases, in that order; junction bases with no gene match: 1. CDR3 length: 13 amino acids. CDR1 is GTSNPN and CDR2 is SVGIG in the germline V gene (reference sequence). The CDR3 reads CAWGQDYNSPLHF. The CDR3 DNA reads as TGTGCCTGGGGACAGGACTATAATTCACCCCTCCACTTT.

V and J are TRBV2 and TRBJ2-3; D unresolved. Germline loops: CDR1 SNHLY, CDR2 FYNNEI. The CDR3 is 11 residues long. Trimming pared 7 bases from V and 4 bases from J, leaving 6 bases between. The CDR3 is CASNSADTQYF. The CDR3 DNA is TGTGCCAGCAATTCCGCAGATACGCAGTATTTT.

The DNA of the CDR3 is TGTGCCAGCAACTCCAGGGATTCGGACATTCAGTACTTC. Translation gives CASNSRDSDIQYF. The chain has TRBV28 and TRBJ2-4, with D maybe TRBD1 (5 bases). The CDR3 runs to 13 residues. The germline V gene has CDR1 MDHEN and CDR2 SYDVKM. V was clipped by 7 bases and J by 8 bases, with 15 bases between them.

The chain employs TRBV6-5 and TRBJ1-1; TRBD1 aligns across 9 bases. Germline CDR1 reads MNHEY; CDR2 reads SVGAGI. The CDR3 consists of 15 residues. J was trimmed by 4 bases and V by 2 bases; bases with no gene match: 5. The CDR3 spells CASSYQTGGVTEAFF. CDR3 nucleotide sequence: TGTGCCAGCAGTTACCAGACAGGGGGTGTCACTGAAGCTTTCTTT.

The rearrangement uses TRBV5-1 and TRBJ2-5; TRBD2 aligns across 9 bases. Losses at the gene ends were 2 bases for V and 5 bases for J; bases not matched to a gene: 4. The CDR3 is 14 amino acids. The germline V gene has CDR1 SGHRS and CDR2 YFSETQ. CDR3: CASSLGTSPETQYF. The DNA for the CDR3 is TGCGCCAGCAGCTTAGGGACTAGCCCGGAGACCCAGTACTTC.

The chain carries TRBV5-1 and TRBJ2-5; weak D call: TRBD2 (6 bases). The V gene's germline CDR1 is SGHRS and CDR2 YFSETQ. CDR3 length: 14 amino acids. The V end was cut by 0 bases, the J end by 3 bases, with 9 bases between. As DNA, the CDR3 is TGCGCCAGCAGCTTGGGGGGCGGGGAAGAGACCCAGTACTTC. This translates into CASSLGGGEETQYF.

The table lists this clone with a count of one. The J gene is TRBJ2-3, the V gene TRBV7-3; TRBD2 matches at 8 bases. This CDR3 has 15 amino acids. Trimming at V came to 4 bases and at J to 4 bases, leaving 7 bases not matched to a gene. Germline lookup yields CDR1 SGHTA and CDR2 FQGTGA. CDR3 sequence reads: CASSSKRGSSDTQYF. CDR3 in DNA: TGTGCCAGCAGCTCCAAGCGGGGGAGTTCAGATACGCAGTATTTT.

This clone appeared once. The chain links TRBV5-1 to TRBJ2-1, with 7 bases fitting TRBD2. Trimming cost V 0 bases and J 2 bases; bases outside gene matches: 5. This CDR3 has 16 amino acids. Germline values: CDR1 SGHRS, CDR2 YFSETQ. The CDR3 region has the DNA TGCGCCAGCAGCTTGGGCGGGAGATCCCCCTACAATGAGCAGTTCTTC. Translation: CASSLGGRSPYNEQFF.

A word on this clone: A read error may produce the germline difference seen at one junction end. The V gene is TRBV7-7, the J gene TRBJ2-7, with D tentatively TRBD1 (5 bases). Looked up from germline, CDR1 is SSHAT and CDR2 is FNYEAQ (reference sequence). The length of the CDR3 is 13 residues. The CDR3: CASSPRQSSEQYF. As DNA, the CDR3 is TGTGCTAGCAGCCCTAGACAGTCTTCCGAGCAGTACTTC.

J is TRBJ2-5 and V is TRBV7-2; 8 bases match TRBD1. The CDR3 sequence is 15 residues long. The ends lost 1 base at V and 3 bases at J; junction bases unmatched: 4. Germline loops: CDR1 SGHTA, CDR2 FQGNSA. For the CDR3, the DNA is TGTGCCAGCAGCTTAGGGACAGGGAGAGAAGAGACCCAGTACTTC. Protein product: CASSLGTGREETQYF.

The table lists this clone with a count of one. Other DNA sequences in this sample translate to the same CDR3. This chain links TRBV5-6 with TRBJ1-5; 9 positions match TRBD1. CDR1 and CDR2 (germline): SGHDT, YYEEEE. Trimming cost V 3 bases and J 4 bases; bases outside gene matches: 2. This CDR3 has 14 residues. The CDR3, as DNA: TGTGCCAGCAGCTATGGACAGGGGAATCAGCCCCAGCATTTT. Its translation: CASSYGQGNQPQHF.

V is TRBV2 and J is TRBJ2-7; TRBD1 is a possible D gene (5 bases). There are 17 residues in the CDR3. Per the germline V gene, CDR1 is SNHLY and CDR2 is FYNNEI. V dropped 6 bases and J dropped 1 base, with 22 bases sitting between them. The CDR3 spells CASRPSGPTALSYEQYF. CDR3 coding DNA: TGTGCCAGCAGACCTAGTGGACCGACAGCACTATCCTACGAGCAGTACTTC.

This chain uses TRBV12-5 with TRBJ1-2; TRBD1 agrees at 10 bases. The length of the CDR3 is 17 residues. Germline-derived CDR1 and CDR2 are LGHNT and FRNRAP. V shed 3 bases and J 4 bases; nucleotides not matched to a gene: 11. The DNA of the CDR3 is TGTGCTAGTGGTTTACCCCCCAAGACAGGGGGCGTCTATGGCTACACCTTC. It specifies CASGLPPKTGGVYGYTF.

The chain links TRBV5-1 to TRBJ1-2; D not resolved. Per germline, CDR1 SGHRS and CDR2 YFSETQ. V was cut by 0 bases and J by 5 bases, with 11 bases left in between. CDR3 length: 14 residues. The CDR3 loop is CASSLDSRNYGYTF. CDR3 bases: TGCGCCAGCAGCTTGGACAGCAGAAATTATGGCTACACCTTC.

This clone appeared a few times. The V and J genes are TRBV14 and TRBJ2-3, with 10 positions matching TRBD2. CDR3 length equals 16 residues. V lost 4 bases to trimming and J lost 4 bases; unmatched junction nucleotides: 8. Germline CDR1 and CDR2: SGHDN and FVKESK. The CDR3 DNA reads as TGTGCCAGCAGCCCAGGAGCGGGAGGGCGGGCAGATACGCAGTATTTT. Translation gives CASSPGAGGRADTQYF.

The chain couples TRBV30 to TRBJ2-7, with a possible D match to TRBD1 (6 bases). Trimming removed 1 base at V and 2 bases at J, with 9 bases between. The CDR3 has 13 residues. CDR1 is GTSNPN, CDR2 SVGIG, per germline (reference sequence). The CDR3 sequence is CAWSAGAPYEQYF. The CDR3 coding sequence is TGTGCCTGGAGTGCAGGGGCCCCCTACGAGCAGTACTTC.

The chain uses TRBV6-1 and TRBJ1-1, with 7 nucleotides matching TRBD1. Germline CDR1 MNHNS, CDR2 SASEGT. V shed 6 bases, J shed 4 bases, and the junction held 8 bases outside the gene matches. The CDR3 runs 14 residues. CDR3 sequence: CASRGRGSGTEAFF. The CDR3 DNA sequence: TGTGCCAGCAGGGGCAGGGGGTCTGGCACTGAAGCTTTCTTT.

This rearrangement joins TRBV11-3 to TRBJ2-7, with TRBD2 as a possible D gene (6 bases). Germline-derived CDR1 and CDR2 are SGHNT and YENEEA. V gave up 5 bases and J gave up 2 bases, with 10 bases separating them. CDR3 length: 13 residues. The CDR3 DNA follows: TGTGCCAGCAGCACGGAGGGTCCCTACGAGCAGTACTTC. This sequence encodes CASSTEGPYEQYF. Based on the CDR3 plus reference TRBV11-3 and TRBJ2-7, the full variable domain is EAGVVQSPRYKIIEKKQPVAFWCNPISGHNTLYWYLQNLGQGPELLIRYENEEAVDDSQLPKDRFSAERLKGVDSTLKIQPAELGDSAVYLCASSTEGPYEQYFGPGTRLTVT.

This clone showed up just a few times. The chain couples TRBV5-1 to TRBJ1-5; D is perhaps TRBD1 (5 bases). V lost 1 base and J lost 2, with 10 bases in between. The CDR3 is 15 amino acids. CDR1 and CDR2 from the germline V gene are SGHRS and YFSETQ. The CDR3 DNA is TGCGCCAGCAGCTTGCAAGGGGCAGGCAATCAGCCCCAGCATTTT. Translation gives CASSLQGAGNQPQHF.

The rearrangement joins TRBV7-2 to TRBJ2-7, with D possibly TRBD2 on 5 matching bases. The CDR3 spans 14 residues. The V end was cut by 5 bases, the J end by 2 bases, with 13 bases between. Germline V gives CDR1 SGHTA, CDR2 FQGNSA. The chain's CDR3 is CASSPGVQPYEQYF. For the CDR3, the DNA is TGTGCCAGCAGCCCCGGGGTCCAACCCTACGAGCAGTACTTC.

This clone has just one count. The chain combines TRBV7-8 with TRBJ1-2, with D perhaps TRBD1 (6 bases). CDR3 length: 14 amino acids. V lost 6 bases and J 2 bases, leaving 13 bases between the germline ends. CDR1 is SGHVS, CDR2 FQNEAQ, per germline. CDR3 bases: TGTGCCAGCAGTTCAGGGACAACCAACTATGGCTACACCTTC. Protein sequence: CASSSGTTNYGYTF.

The chain has TRBV5-1 and TRBJ1-1; TRBD1 matches 9 bases. The V gene's germline CDR1 is SGHRS and CDR2 YFSETQ. The V and J ends lost 1 base and 10 bases, in that order; junction bases with no gene match: 11. CDR3 length equals 15 residues. CDR3 DNA: TGCGCCAGCAGCTTGAGCCCGACAGGGGGAGAGGTAGCTTTCTTT. This sequence encodes CASSLSPTGGEVAFF.

The chain has TRBV9 and TRBJ1-2; D may be TRBD1 (5 bases). CDR3 length: 17 residues. In germline, CDR1 is SGDLS, CDR2 YYNGEE. V was trimmed by 4 bases and J by 0 bases, leaving 19 bases between them. The CDR3 spells CASSLFAGPLSNYGYTF. The CDR3 DNA follows: TGTGCCAGCAGCCTTTTCGCGGGGCCTCTCTCTAACTATGGCTACACCTTC.

The V and J genes are TRBV5-1 and TRBJ2-2; 7 positions agree with TRBD2. V shed 6 bases, J shed 6 bases, and the junction held 14 bases outside the gene matches. The CDR3 loop spans 16 amino acids. Germline lookup yields CDR1 SGHRS and CDR2 YFSETQ. CDR3 loop: CASTPEGLGLAGELFF. The CDR3 coding sequence is TGCGCCAGCACCCCAGAAGGACTAGGGTTAGCCGGGGAGCTGTTTTTT.

This chain joins TRBV23-1 and TRBJ1-5; no clear D gene. TRBV23-1 is labeled an ORF, and its function is uncertain. V was pared by 7 bases and J by 0 bases, with 10 bases between. This CDR3 spans 14 amino acids. CDR3 bases: TGCGCCAGCATGGGCAGCTATAGCAATCAGCCCCAGCATTTT. It yields the protein CASMGSYSNQPQHF.

The chain joins TRBV19 to TRBJ1-1; D unresolved. The V gene lost 0 bases and the J gene lost 4 bases, with 6 bases spanning the gap. Germline V CDR1 and CDR2: LNHDA, SQIVND (reference sequence). This CDR3 spans 13 amino acids. CDR3 DNA sequence: TGTGCCAGTAGTATAGATTCGGTCACTGAAGCTTTCTTT. This sequence encodes CASSIDSVTEAFF.